The 6 T cell receptor beta chains below come from one sample, sequenced in a study of Graves' ophthalmopathy and Graves' hyperthyroidism. RNA transcripts served as template for amplifying TCR beta CDR3 sequences. RT-PCR in the first round used HTBI primers; a second-round multiplex PCR followed. TCRdb recomputed calls from the multiplex PCR reads with MiXCR, one row per CDR3 protein. The sample yields 150,000 to 200,000 distinct CDR3 sequences, about two fifths seen once. Material: peripheral blood. These receptors were obtained from a man aged 30 to 39 with Graves' ophthalmopathy.

There are many counts of this clonotype. V usage is TRBV12-3 or TRBV12-4 and J usage is TRBJ1-1; no reliable D call. V was shortened by 6 bases and J by 9 bases, with 11 bases between the two germline ends. This CDR3 comprises 11 residues. The CDR3, as DNA: TGTGCCAGCAGCCAAACAAGGAAAGCTTTCTTT. Translated: CASSQTRKAFF.

A single count supports this clonotype. V is TRBV7-8 and J is TRBJ2-2, with a tentative D call TRBD2 (6 bases). Germline CDR1 and CDR2: SGHVS and FQNEAQ. The ends were cut back, 5 bases at V and 0 bases at J, with 10 bases in the middle. This CDR3 has 15 residues. The CDR3 loop reads CASSASAPNTGELFF. In DNA, the CDR3 is TGTGCCAGCAGCGCTAGCGCACCGAACACCGGGGAGCTGTTTTTT.

This clonotype was detected ten times or more. The chain uses TRBV11-2 and TRBJ2-5, with TRBD2 matching 8 bases. CDR3 size: 15 residues. The trim removed 5 bases at V and 1 base at J, leaving 6 bases unmatched. Germline loops: CDR1 SGHAT, CDR2 FQNNGV. CDR3 region: CASSQSTSGQETQYF. CDR3 coding DNA: TGTGCCAGCAGCCAGAGTACTAGCGGCCAAGAGACCCAGTACTTC.

This clonotype was detected many times. The chain recombines TRBV6-2 or TRBV6-3 with TRBJ2-7, with TRBD2 identical over 10 bases. The CDR3 totals 14 residues. CDR1 is MNHEY, CDR2 SVGEGT, per germline. V lost 5 bases, J lost 7 bases, and 8 bases stayed unmatched. The CDR3 region is CASSGLAEPREQYF. CDR3 DNA: TGTGCCAGCAGTGGACTAGCGGAACCCCGGGAGCAGTACTTC.

Ten or more counts support this clonotype. The chain uses TRBV28 and TRBJ2-2; a possible D gene is TRBD1 (6 bases). The CDR3 is 13 residues long. In germline, CDR1 is MDHEN, CDR2 SYDVKM. Deletions cut 6 bases from V and 1 base from J, with 6 bases between. The CDR3 sequence: CASRGQNTGELFF. The CDR3 DNA reads as TGTGCCAGCAGGGGACAGAACACCGGGGAGCTGTTTTTT. Full variable domain (outside the CDR3, taken from reference TRBV28 and TRBJ2-2): DVKVTQSSRYLVKRTGEKVFLECVQDMDHENMFWYRQDPGLGLRLIYFSYDVKMKEKGDIPEGYSVSREKKERFSLILESASTNQTSMYLCASRGQNTGELFFGEGSRLTVL.

This rearrangement joins TRBV10-3 to TRBJ2-7; tentatively, D is TRBD1 or TRBD2 (5 bases each). Trimming removed 11 bases from V and 0 bases from J, with 14 bases in between. The CDR3 loop spans 13 amino acids. Germline-derived CDR1 and CDR2 are ENHRY and SYGVKD. Here the CDR3 DNA reads TGTGCCTCAATGGGACCCAGCTCCTACGAGCAGTACTTC. Residues: CASMGPSSYEQYF.